Shown below are 17 T cell receptor beta chains from a single sample sequenced in a study of beta chain features in type 1 diabetes. Expressed TCRB transcripts were sequenced after all isolated RNA was converted to cDNA. Method: immunoSEQ multiplex PCR; TCRdb's copy keeps in-frame clones and lacks some. The sample shows 350,000 to 400,000 clones, about 16% of them seen only once. The sequenced material came from naive CD4+ T cells from blood. The origin of the receptors is a woman aged 18-29 years in good health.

This clone was counted only a few times. The chain carries TRBV27 and TRBJ2-1; D unclear. This CDR3 is built from 17 residues. Trimming shortened V by 0 bases and J by 0 bases, and 12 bases separated the two germline ends. Germline V CDR1 and CDR2: MNHEY, SMNVEV (reference sequence). The CDR3 DNA is TGTGCCAGCAGTTTATCTGGCCAGGCCAGCTCCTACAATGAGCAGTTCTTC. Protein: CASSLSGQASSYNEQFF.

This clone has only one observation. The V call is TRBV28, the J call TRBJ2-7; D perhaps matches TRBD2 (6 bases). Germline CDR1 and CDR2: MDHEN and SYDVKM. V was pared by 6 bases and J by 6 bases, with 15 bases between. This CDR3 region has 13 residues. Here the CDR3 DNA reads TGTGCCAGCAGAAAGGAGGGGTTTCGCGAGCAGTACTTC. It specifies CASRKEGFREQYF.

The chain carries TRBV2 and TRBJ2-1; TRBD2 matches at 7 bases. The CDR3 spans 15 residues. Per the germline V gene, CDR1 is SNHLY and CDR2 is FYNNEI. The trim removed 1 base at V and 6 bases at J, leaving 6 bases unmatched. The chain's CDR3 is CASSEVPGGFNEQFF. CDR3 DNA: TGTGCCAGCAGTGAAGTCCCGGGAGGCTTCAATGAGCAGTTCTTC.

This clone showed up just a few times. The V gene is TRBV15, the J gene TRBJ2-1, with 11 nucleotides matching TRBD2. Trimming removed 1 base from V and 3 bases from J; junction bases left unmatched: 5. CDR1 is LNHNV and CDR2 is YYDKDF in the germline V gene (reference sequence). CDR3 length: 17 residues. The CDR3 DNA follows: TGTGCCACCAGCAGAGGGATAGCGGGAGGGAACTACAATGAGCAGTTCTTC. As protein: CATSRGIAGGNYNEQFF.

The rearrangement joins TRBV30 to TRBJ2-6; D not certain. The V and J ends lost 2 bases and 0 bases respectively, with 8 bases between them. Germline values: CDR1 GTSNPN, CDR2 SVGIG (reference sequence). The CDR3 loop spans 15 amino acids. CDR3 nucleotide sequence: TGTGCCTGGAGTTCAACTGGCTCTGGGGCCAACGTCCTGACTTTC. The encoded protein is CAWSSTGSGANVLTF.

This clone has just a few counts. The chain carries TRBV7-2 and TRBJ1-1; D gene unclear. V was clipped by 3 bases and J by 2 bases, with 7 bases between them. The germline CDR1 and CDR2 sequences are SGHTA and FQGNSA. The CDR3 has 13 amino acids. This CDR3 is CASSFSENTEAFF. DNA of the CDR3: TGTGCCAGCAGCTTCTCAGAAAACACTGAAGCTTTCTTT.

This clone was detected only a few times. This chain connects TRBV7-9 to TRBJ2-1; perhaps TRBD1 as D (5 bases). Germline CDR1 and CDR2: SEHNR and FQNEAQ (reference sequence). V gave up 11 bases and J gave up 8 bases, with 13 bases separating them. This CDR3 region has 11 residues. Here the CDR3 reads CAGTKGDEQFF. DNA of the CDR3: TGTGCCGGCACGAAAGGGGATGAGCAGTTCTTC.

This clone was observed a few times. The chain carries TRBV28 and TRBJ2-7, with TRBD1 matching over 7 bases. V was pared by 6 bases and J by 4 bases, with 12 bases of the junction left unmatched. The CDR3 is made up of 15 amino acids. CDR1 is MDHEN, CDR2 SYDVKM, per germline. CDR3 in DNA: TGTGCCAGCAGCCCGCCTAAAGGGGGCAAATACGAGCAGTACTTC. This translates into CASSPPKGGKYEQYF.

The V gene is TRBV4-3, the J gene TRBJ2-7, with D maybe TRBD1 (6 bases). Trimming pared 0 bases from V and 0 bases from J, leaving 9 bases between. Germline CDR1 is LGHNA and CDR2 is YSLEER. The CDR3 loop spans 15 amino acids. CDR3 protein: CASSQEAGDSYEQYF. Here the CDR3 DNA reads TGCGCCAGCAGCCAAGAAGCAGGGGACTCCTACGAGCAGTACTTC.

For the CDR3, the DNA is TGCAGCGTCAGGACAGGCCCTAATCAGCCCCAGCATTTT. Its translation: CSVRTGPNQPQHF. The chain uses TRBV29-1 and TRBJ1-5, with 7 bases identical to TRBD1. Trimming removed 6 bases from V and 4 bases from J; junction bases left unmatched: 6. The CDR3 has 13 amino acids. The germline V gene encodes CDR1 SQVTM and CDR2 ANQGSEA.

This clone was observed a handful of times. The chain carries TRBV7-2 and TRBJ1-5; 9 bases fit TRBD1. This CDR3 has 15 residues. V shed 5 bases, J shed 3 bases, and the junction held 5 bases outside the gene matches. Per germline, CDR1 SGHTA and CDR2 FQGNSA. Here the CDR3 DNA reads TGTGCCAGCAGCCCGCGACAGGGGGACAATCAGCCCCAGCATTTT. It translates to CASSPRQGDNQPQHF.

This chain connects TRBV15 to TRBJ2-2; tentative D call: TRBD2 (5 bases). The CDR3 runs 15 residues. V was trimmed by 8 bases and J by 7 bases, leaving 20 bases between them. In germline, CDR1 is LNHNV, CDR2 YYDKDF (reference sequence). The CDR3 here is CATAGVPRGIGELFF. The CDR3 DNA is TGTGCCACCGCCGGGGTCCCTCGTGGGATCGGGGAGCTGTTTTTT.

This chain links TRBV7-3 with TRBJ2-5, with 9 nucleotides matching TRBD1. V was pared by 5 bases and J by 5 bases, with 12 bases of the junction left unmatched. This CDR3 has 16 amino acids. Germline V gives CDR1 SGHTA, CDR2 FQGTGA. The chain's CDR3 is CASSKATGTGLETQYF. The CDR3 DNA is TGTGCCAGCAGCAAAGCAACCGGGACAGGGCTCGAGACCCAGTACTTC.

This clone was seen more than once but under ten times. V is TRBV30 and J is TRBJ1-5; the D is unclear. Germline CDR1 and CDR2: GTSNPN and SVGIG (reference sequence). Trimming stripped 0 bases from V and 0 bases from J, with 9 bases between. This CDR3 spans 15 amino acids. CDR3: CAWSVQTHSNQPQHF. The CDR3 bases are TGTGCCTGGAGTGTACAGACCCATAGCAATCAGCCCCAGCATTTT.

There are a few counts of this clone. The chain joins TRBV7-9 to TRBJ2-7; TRBD1 agrees at 10 bases. The V gene's germline CDR1 is SEHNR and CDR2 FQNEAQ (reference sequence). V was pared by 5 bases and J by 1 base, with 5 bases of the junction left unmatched. This CDR3 contains 15 residues. The CDR3 DNA reads as TGTGCCAGCAGCCCGACAGGGGGCGATTCCTACGAGCAGTACTTC. Translation gives CASSPTGGDSYEQYF.

V is TRBV6-5 and J is TRBJ2-1; D possibly corresponds to TRBD2 (6 bases). V was clipped by 4 bases and J by 3 bases, with 13 bases between them. This CDR3 has 15 residues. Germline V gene lookup returns CDR1 MNHEY and CDR2 SVGAGI. CDR3 DNA: TGTGCCAGCAGTTTGGCGAGCGGGCGCTACAATGAGCAGTTCTTC. Translating gives CASSLASGRYNEQFF.

The V call is TRBV9, the J call TRBJ2-2, with 7 positions matching TRBD1. With V trimmed by 4 bases and J by 5 bases, 8 bases remained unmatched. CDR3 length equals 15 residues. The germline CDR1 and CDR2 sequences are SGDLS and YYNGEE. CDR3 nucleotide sequence: TGTGCCAGCAGCTCCGACAGGGTCACAACCGGGGAGCTGTTTTTT. It yields the protein CASSSDRVTTGELFF.